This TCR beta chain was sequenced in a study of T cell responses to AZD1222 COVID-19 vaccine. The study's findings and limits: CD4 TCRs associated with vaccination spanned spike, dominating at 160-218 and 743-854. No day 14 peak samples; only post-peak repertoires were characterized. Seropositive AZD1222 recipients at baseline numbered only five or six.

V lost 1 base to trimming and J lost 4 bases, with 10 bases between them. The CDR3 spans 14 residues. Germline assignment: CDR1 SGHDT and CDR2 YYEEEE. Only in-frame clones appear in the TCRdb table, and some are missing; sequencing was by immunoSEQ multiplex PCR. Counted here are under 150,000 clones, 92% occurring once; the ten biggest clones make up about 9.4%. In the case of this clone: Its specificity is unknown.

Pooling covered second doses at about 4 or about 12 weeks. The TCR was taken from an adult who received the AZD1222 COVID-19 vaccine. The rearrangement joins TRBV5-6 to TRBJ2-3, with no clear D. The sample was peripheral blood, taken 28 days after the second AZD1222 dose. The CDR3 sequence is CASSLYPTADTQYF. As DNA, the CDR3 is TGTGCCAGCAGCTTGTACCCGACCGCAGATACGCAGTATTTT.